Following are 30 T cell receptor beta chains from one sample sequenced in a study of monozygotic twins with inflammatory bowel disease. From its re-call of the 5' RACE reads, TCRdb lists each CDR3 protein once, without DNA. Its clone listing holds about 300,000 distinct CDR3 sequences. Sequenced sample: blood. The receptors were gathered from a human donor with ulcerative colitis or Crohn's disease, or a healthy co-twin of an affected twin (not recorded which).

The gene calls are TRBV12-5 and TRBJ1-1; TCRdb names TRBD1, which stays unverified in the absence of DNA. This CDR3 has 12 residues. Per the germline V gene, CDR1 is LGHNT and CDR2 is FRNRAP. CDR3 in amino acids: CASGSRDTEAFF.

The genes are TRBV6-1 and TRBJ2-2; the TCRdb D gene call, TRBD2, has no DNA to confirm it. Germline assignment: CDR1 MNHNS and CDR2 SASEGT. There are 14 residues in the CDR3. CDR3: CASSPRAGTGELFF.

The chain links TRBV14 to TRBJ2-5; TCRdb selects TRBD1, and the lack of DNA leaves this call unchecked. This CDR3 spans 15 amino acids. The V gene's germline CDR1 is SGHDN and CDR2 FVKESK. The CDR3 region is CASSQDVRGQETQYF.

The chain employs TRBV20-1 and TRBJ1-5. The CDR3 consists of 15 residues. Germline V CDR1 and CDR2: DFQATT, SNEGSKA (reference sequence). The CDR3 reads CSARIVIGGNQPQHF.

The chain carries TRBV12-3 or TRBV12-4 and TRBJ2-1; TCRdb's D gene call, TRBD2, goes unchecked for lack of DNA. This CDR3 contains 12 residues. CDR3 protein: CASSLLAGEQFF.

The rearrangement links TRBV29-1 to TRBJ2-6; checking the TCRdb D call of TRBD2 is not possible without DNA. The CDR3 is 17 amino acids. The germline CDR1 and CDR2 sequences are SQVTM and ANQGSEA. CDR3 amino acids: CSVTGLAGGSGANVLTF. Filled out from reference TRBV29-1 and TRBJ2-6, the complete variable domain reads SAVISQKPSRDICQRGTSLTIQCQVDSQVTMMFWYRQQPGQSLTLIATANQGSEATYESGFVIDKFPISRPNLTFSTLTVSNMSPEDSSIYLCSVTGLAGGSGANVLTFGAGSRLTVL.

This CDR3 is CASSNLTGFTYNEQFF. The chain carries TRBV19 and TRBJ2-1; checking the TCRdb D call of TRBD1 is not possible without DNA. CDR1 and CDR2 (germline): LNHDA, SQIVND (reference sequence). This CDR3 has 16 amino acids.

This chain joins TRBV2 and TRBJ1-1. This CDR3 has 13 residues. Germline V CDR1 and CDR2: SNHLY, FYNNEI. CDR3: CASSEQGFTEAIF.

The chain joins TRBV7-9 to TRBJ1-4. The germline V gene has CDR1 SEHNR and CDR2 FQNEAQ (reference sequence). This CDR3 is 16 amino acids long. This CDR3 is CASSWRPGPENEKLFF.

This chain joins TRBV3-1 and TRBJ2-7; TCRdb indicates TRBD1, and absent DNA this call remains unverified. This CDR3 comprises 15 residues. Germline V gene data show CDR1 as LGHDT and CDR2 as YNNKEL (reference sequence). The CDR3 loop is CASSPQGKGSYEQYF.

The CDR3 here is CASSPQGSRTDTQYF. The J gene is TRBJ2-3, the V gene TRBV7-2; TCRdb indicates TRBD1, and absent DNA this call remains unverified. This CDR3 has 15 residues. Germline-derived CDR1 and CDR2 are SGHTA and FQGNSA.

This chain joins TRBV6-1 and TRBJ2-1. Looked up from germline, CDR1 is MNHNS and CDR2 is SASEGT. The CDR3 consists of 16 residues. This CDR3 reads CASSHRRAAINNEQFF.

The rearrangement links TRBV2 to TRBJ1-2; TCRdb's D call, TRBD1, is unchecked because there is no DNA. The CDR3 has 12 residues. Germline V lookup: CDR1 SNHLY, CDR2 FYNNEI. CDR3 in amino acids: CASRGVVPGYTF.

The chain uses TRBV19 and TRBJ2-3; TCRdb indicates TRBD2, and absent DNA this call remains unverified. The CDR3 has 16 residues. Germline CDR1 and CDR2: LNHDA and SQIVND (reference sequence). The CDR3 sequence: CASATSGRRKTDTQYF. The variable domain in full, completed from reference TRBV19 and TRBJ2-3, reads DGGITQSPKYLFRKEGQNVTLSCEQNLNHDAMYWYRQDPGQGLRLIYYSQIVNDFQKGDIAEGYSVSREKKESFPLTVTSAQKNPTAFYLCASATSGRRKTDTQYFGPGTRLTVL.

V usage is TRBV27 and J usage is TRBJ2-1; without DNA, the TCRdb call of TRBD1 cannot be checked. The CDR3 has 17 amino acids. Germline CDR1 reads MNHEY; CDR2 reads SMNVEV (reference sequence). The CDR3 loop reads CASSLGWGRSSYNEQFF.

The chain's CDR3 is CASSLDTSDRQPQHF. The rearrangement joins TRBV5-1 to TRBJ1-5; TCRdb returns TRBD1, unconfirmable since there is no DNA. The germline gives CDR1 SGHRS, CDR2 YFSETQ. The CDR3 has 15 amino acids.

The V call is TRBV9, the J call TRBJ1-4. Per germline, CDR1 SGDLS and CDR2 YYNGEE. CDR3 length: 15 residues. This chain's CDR3 is CASSVGHGGGEKLFF.

CDR3 protein: CASSLGQGLPIFSGANVLTF. J is TRBJ2-6 and V is TRBV5-6; TCRdb reports TRBD1, a call that lacks DNA to check it against. Per the germline V gene, CDR1 is SGHDT and CDR2 is YYEEEE. This CDR3 is built from 20 residues.

V usage is TRBV2 and J usage is TRBJ1-5; TCRdb names TRBD1, which stays unverified in the absence of DNA. Germline V gene sequence: CDR1 SNHLY, CDR2 FYNNEI. This CDR3 has 14 residues. CDR3 sequence reads: CASRAGGGNQPQHF.

The J gene is TRBJ2-7, the V gene TRBV20-1; without DNA, the TCRdb call of TRBD1 cannot be checked. The CDR3 loop spans 21 amino acids. Germline V lookup: CDR1 DFQATT, CDR2 SNEGSKA (reference sequence). The CDR3 loop is CSARDYLGRPGKEGGQGRTYF.

The chain has TRBV5-1 and TRBJ2-7; absent DNA, TCRdb's TRBD2 call cannot be checked. CDR3 size: 15 residues. CDR1 and CDR2 from the germline V gene are SGHRS and YFSETQ. This CDR3 reads CASSAGLAGVYEQYF.

The chain uses TRBV6-5 and TRBJ2-1. The CDR3 covers 14 residues. Germline-derived CDR1 and CDR2 are MNHEY and SVGAGI. CDR3 loop: CASSYYGPYNEQFF.

The chain uses TRBV28 and TRBJ2-7; the TCRdb call, TRBD2, lacks DNA for checking. Germline CDR1 MDHEN, CDR2 SYDVKM. CDR3 length equals 14 residues. The CDR3 protein is CASSLSEGTYEQYF.

The chain employs TRBV7-8 and TRBJ1-1. In germline, CDR1 is SGHVS, CDR2 FQNEAQ. This CDR3 spans 15 amino acids. This CDR3 reads CASSTHGGGSTEAFF.

The rearrangement links TRBV15 to TRBJ2-1. The CDR3 loop spans 12 amino acids. Germline assignment: CDR1 LNHNV and CDR2 YYDKDF (reference sequence). CDR3 loop: CATSRVYYEQFF.

The chain recombines TRBV5-8 with TRBJ1-1. Germline CDR1 reads SGHTS; CDR2 reads YDEGEE. This CDR3 contains 13 residues. The CDR3 spells CASSLEGDTDAFF.

The chain joins TRBV13 to TRBJ2-7. CDR1 and CDR2 (germline): PRHDT, FYEKMQ (reference sequence). This CDR3 spans 15 amino acids. The CDR3 reads CASSYRSESSYEQYF.

J is TRBJ2-7 and V is TRBV11-2. The germline V gene has CDR1 SGHAT and CDR2 FQNNGV. This CDR3 spans 15 amino acids. The CDR3 loop reads CASSLEAASSYEQYF.

The chain combines TRBV7-9 with TRBJ2-3. CDR1 is SEHNR, CDR2 FQNEAQ, per germline (reference sequence). CDR3 length: 12 amino acids. This CDR3 reads CATRGSTDTHYF.

The chain couples TRBV3-1 to TRBJ1-6; as DNA is missing, the TRBD1 call by TCRdb cannot be tested. The CDR3 spans 14 residues. The germline gives CDR1 LGHDT, CDR2 YNNKEL (reference sequence). The CDR3 sequence: CASRAGTANSPLHF.